Detailed here is one T cell receptor beta chain. Its specificity is unknown. Before the COVID-19 pandemic, during about 2010-2019, CD4+ T cells were taken from unexposed donors. The sample belongs to a study of CD4 T cells in relation to SARS-CoV-2 and coronaviruses. General study findings and limits: In around 60% of donors, memory CD4+ clonotypes crossrecognized SARS-CoV-2 and at least one common cold coronavirus spike. Samples before the pandemic and after infection were not matched within any donor.

Assay used: immunoSEQ multiplex PCR; TCRdb lists only in-frame clones, some missing. The sample consists of tens of thousands of clones, 80% to 90% of them appearing once. The CDR3 has 15 residues. Germline V gene sequence: CDR1 MNHNS, CDR2 SASEGT. V was shortened by 3 bases and J by 1 base, with 11 bases between the two germline ends. Sequencing was performed on memory CD4+ T cells from PBMCs. The genes are TRBV6-1 and TRBJ2-3, with TRBD2 as a possible D gene (6 bases). The TCR was taken from a human donor in good health. The CDR3 region has the DNA TGTGCCAGCAGTGATCGGCCTAGCGGCACAGATACGCAGTATTTT. This gives the protein CASSDRPSGTDTQYF.